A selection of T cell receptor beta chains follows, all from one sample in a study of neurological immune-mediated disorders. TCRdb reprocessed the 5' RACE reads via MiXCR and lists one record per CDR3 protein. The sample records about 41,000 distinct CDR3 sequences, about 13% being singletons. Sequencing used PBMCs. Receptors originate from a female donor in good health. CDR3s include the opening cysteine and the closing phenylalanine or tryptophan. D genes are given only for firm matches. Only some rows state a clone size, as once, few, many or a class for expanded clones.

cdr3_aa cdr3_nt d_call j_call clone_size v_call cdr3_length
CASSLVSSSYNEQFF TGCGCCAGCAGCTTGGTCAGTAGCTCCTACAATGAGCAGTTCTTC - TRBJ2-1 many TRBV5-1 15
CASIPDGGTGELFF TGCGCCAGCATCCCGGATGGGGGTACCGGGGAGCTGTTTTTT - TRBJ2-2 many TRBV5-1 14
CSARDWQGRNNSPLHF TGCAGTGCTAGAGATTGGCAGGGCAGGAATAATTCACCCCTCCACTTT - TRBJ1-6 many TRBV20-1 16
CASSLVVGTGELFF TGTGCCAGCAGTTTGGTGGTTGGTACCGGGGAGCTGTTTTTT - TRBJ2-2 many TRBV27 14
CASSLSSGSTDTQYF TGTGCCAGCAGCTTATCTAGCGGTAGCACAGATACGCAGTATTTT TRBD2 TRBJ2-3 many TRBV7-9 15
CSAAREGSNQPRHF TGCAGTGCCGCCAGGGAGGGGAGCAATCAGCCCCGGCATTTT - TRBJ1-5 - TRBV20-1 14
CSAFYPGQGTSNQPQHF TGCAGTGCTTTCTATCCGGGACAGGGGACGAGCAATCAGCCCCAGCATTTT TRBD1 TRBJ1-5 - TRBV20-1 17
CSAPRDTPAYGYTF TGCAGTGCCCCCCGGGACACCCCAGCCTATGGCTACACCTTC - TRBJ1-2 many TRBV20-1 14
CATSDPSSGATDTQYF TGTGCCACCAGTGATCCCTCTTCCGGCGCCACAGATACGCAGTATTTT - TRBJ2-3 many TRBV24-1 16
CASGESGEQYF TGCGCCAGCGGAGAGTCAGGGGAGCAGTACTTC - TRBJ2-7 few TRBV10-2 11
CASSFTGANYEQYF TGTGCCAGCAGTTTTACAGGGGCAAACTACGAGCAGTACTTC TRBD1 TRBJ2-7 many TRBV12-3/TRBV12-4 14
CASSVRTGGLTDTQYF TGCGCCAGCAGCGTGCGGACAGGGGGCTTAACAGATACGCAGTATTTT TRBD1 TRBJ2-3 many TRBV5-1 16
CASSLLQIANEQFF TGCGCCAGCAGCTTGCTTCAGATTGCCAATGAGCAGTTCTTC - TRBJ2-1 many TRBV5-1 14
CAISIGQNTGELFF TGTGCCATTAGTATTGGTCAAAACACCGGGGAGCTGTTTTTT - TRBJ2-2 - TRBV19 14
CASSEGQASTDTQYF TGTGCCAGCAGTGAGGGGCAGGCCTCCACAGATACGCAGTATTTT - TRBJ2-3 many TRBV25-1 15
CASSTGTGDANEKLFF TGTGCCAGTAGTACCGGAACAGGGGACGCTAATGAAAAACTGTTTTTT TRBD1 TRBJ1-4 few TRBV19 16
CASSLITGTGEKLFF TGTGCCAGCAGCCTGATCACAGGGACAGGGGAAAAACTGTTTTTT TRBD1 TRBJ1-4 many TRBV5-5 15
CASSEGNEQFF TGTGCCAGCAGTGAAGGAAATGAGCAGTTCTTC - TRBJ2-1 many TRBV25-1 11
CASSPRTGLAEAFF TGCGCCAGCAGCCCGAGGACAGGACTCGCTGAAGCTTTCTTT TRBD1 TRBJ1-1 many TRBV5-1 14
CASSEARGTGYTF TGTGCCAGCAGTGAAGCGCGGGGTACTGGCTACACCTTC - TRBJ1-2 many TRBV6-1 13
CASTRQGRNTRIMNTEAFF TGCGCCAGCACCCGACAGGGTCGGAACACAAGGATCATGAACACTGAAGCTTTCTTT TRBD1 TRBJ1-1 many TRBV5-1 19
CSAHEPGLAVEYF TGCAGTGCTCACGAGCCGGGACTAGCGGTCGAGTACTTC TRBD2 TRBJ2-4 many TRBV20-1 13
CASSEAGKGKDYGYTF TGTGCCAGCAGTGAAGCTGGAAAGGGGAAAGACTATGGCTACACCTTC - TRBJ1-2 many TRBV6-1 16
CASSLDGRGLYNEQFF TGCGCCAGCAGCTTGGATGGCAGGGGACTATACAATGAGCAGTTCTTC - TRBJ2-1 many TRBV5-1 16
CSVEEVYGYTF TGCAGCGTTGAAGAGGTGTATGGCTACACCTTC - TRBJ1-2 many TRBV29-1 11
CASSPPGQVVCYTF TGTGCCAGCAGTCCACCTGGACAGGTGGTGTGCTACACCTTC TRBD1 TRBJ1-2 - TRBV12-3/TRBV12-4 14
CASSRGLNQPQHF TGTGCCAGCAGTCGCGGGCTCAATCAGCCCCAGCATTTT - TRBJ1-5 many TRBV25-1 13
CASSPGLAGPDTQYF TGTGCCAGCAGCCCTGGACTAGCGGGACCAGATACGCAGTATTTT TRBD2 TRBJ2-3 many TRBV11-3 15
CASSLAGVAGAYEQYF TGTGCCAGCAGCTTGGCCGGGGTAGCGGGAGCCTACGAGCAGTACTTC TRBD2 TRBJ2-7 few TRBV5-4 16
CASDGGATPNEQYF TGTGCCAGCGACGGGGGGGCCACCCCTAACGAGCAGTACTTC TRBD2 TRBJ2-7 - TRBV6-1 14
CATSDSGSAEQYF TGTGCCACCAGTGATTCTGGGTCAGCCGAGCAGTACTTC - TRBJ2-7 many TRBV24-1 13
CASSQVNRGADTQYF TGTGCCAGCAGCCAAGTGAACCGGGGGGCAGATACGCAGTATTTT TRBD2 TRBJ2-3 many TRBV3-1 15
CASSPSTGTGHSAFF TGTGCCAGCAGCCCCAGCACCGGGACAGGGCATTCAGCTTTCTTT TRBD1 TRBJ1-1 many TRBV3-1 15
CASSQVGGLIRRQYF TGCGCCAGCAGCCAGGTTGGGGGACTCATACGGCGGCAGTACTTC - TRBJ2-7 many TRBV4-1 15
CSALAPGGETQYF TGCAGTGCTCTGGCACCGGGAGGCGAGACCCAGTACTTC TRBD2 TRBJ2-5 many TRBV20-1 13
CASSRDSYEQYF TGCGCCAGCAGCCGGGACAGCTACGAGCAGTACTTC TRBD1 TRBJ2-7 many TRBV5-1 12
CATSDRTSGRDEQFF TGTGCCACCAGTGATAGGACTAGCGGGAGAGATGAGCAGTTCTTC TRBD2 TRBJ2-1 - TRBV24-1 15
CSVRTDTQYF TGCAGCGTCCGCACAGATACGCAGTATTTT - TRBJ2-3 - TRBV29-1 10
CASSPRGGGANVLTF TGCGCCAGCAGCCCCAGGGGTGGTGGGGCCAACGTCCTGACTTTC - TRBJ2-6 many TRBV5-1 15
CASSQGTGSHRPYEQYF TGTGCCAGCAGCCAGGGCACGGGTTCCCACCGCCCCTACGAGCAGTACTTC - TRBJ2-7 many TRBV3-1 17
CASSLKETQYF TGTGCCAGCAGCCTTAAAGAGACCCAGTACTTC - TRBJ2-5 many TRBV3-1 11
CASSLTLTGNEQFF TGTGCCAGCAGCTTAACTTTAACTGGCAATGAGCAGTTCTTC - TRBJ2-1 many TRBV7-3 14
CATGYRGLSTDTQYF TGTGCCACCGGATACAGGGGACTAAGCACAGATACGCAGTATTTT - TRBJ2-3 many TRBV28 15